This TCR beta chain was obtained from a study of CD4 T cells in relation to SARS-CoV-2 and coronaviruses. Study as a whole: ViraFEST: approximately 10-day antigen culture of PBMCs, then TCR beta CDR3 sequencing. No peptide or an HIV-1 Nef peptide pool served as negative control.

The ends lost 4 bases at V and 8 bases at J; junction bases unmatched: 4. CDR1 is SEHNR and CDR2 is FQNEAQ in the germline V gene (reference sequence). This CDR3 has 14 residues. Study results and caveats: Around 62% of donors had memory CD4+ clonotypes crossrecognizing SARS-CoV-2 and common cold coronavirus spike.

A word on this clone: Its antigen is undetermined.

Libraries were prepared by immunoSEQ multiplex PCR; TCRdb keeps only in-frame clonotypes and omits some of them. The sample lists around 18,000 clones, about 68% occurring once. The unexposed donors gave CD4+ T cells in about 2011-2018, prior to COVID-19. After less than 11 days of culture, CD4+ T cells were isolated. Sequences were obtained from CD4+ T cells from PBMCs, cultured in vitro. The sequence was obtained from a human donor in good health. V gene TRBV7-9 combines with J gene TRBJ1-4; 10 bases are shared with TRBD1. Here the CDR3 reads CASSYGTGDEKLFF. DNA for the CDR3: TGTGCCAGCAGCTACGGGACAGGGGACGAAAAACTGTTTTTT.